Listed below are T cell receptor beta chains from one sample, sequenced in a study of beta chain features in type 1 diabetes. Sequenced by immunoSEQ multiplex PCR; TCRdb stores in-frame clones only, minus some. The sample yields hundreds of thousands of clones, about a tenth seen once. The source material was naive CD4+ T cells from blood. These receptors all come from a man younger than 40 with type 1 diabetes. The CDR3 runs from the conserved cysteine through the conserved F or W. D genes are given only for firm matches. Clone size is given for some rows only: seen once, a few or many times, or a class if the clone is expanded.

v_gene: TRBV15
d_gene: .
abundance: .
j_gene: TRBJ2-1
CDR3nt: TGTGCCACCAGCAGGGCAGGGTACAATGAGCAGTTCTTC
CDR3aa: CATSRAGYNEQFF

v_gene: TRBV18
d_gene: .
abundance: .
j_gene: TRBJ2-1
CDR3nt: TGTGCCAGCTCAAAAACTCCCGGGACAACCTACAATGAGCAGTTCTTC
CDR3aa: CASSKTPGTTYNEQFF

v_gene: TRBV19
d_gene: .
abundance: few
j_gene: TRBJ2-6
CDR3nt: TGTGCCGCTAGGCTCTCTGGGGCCAACGTCCTGACTTTC
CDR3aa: CAARLSGANVLTF

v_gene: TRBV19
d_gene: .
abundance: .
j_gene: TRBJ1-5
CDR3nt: TGTCACCAGCGGCCTCAGCCCCAGCATTTT
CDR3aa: CHQRPQPQHF

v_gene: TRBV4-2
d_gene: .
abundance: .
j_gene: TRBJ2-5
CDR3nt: TGTGCCAGCAGCCAAGATTCTGCTAGCCAAGAGACCCAGTACTTC
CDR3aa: CASSQDSASQETQYF

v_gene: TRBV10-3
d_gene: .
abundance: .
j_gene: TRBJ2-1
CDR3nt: TGTGCCATCAGTGAGTATATCGGGACAAGAAGTCCCAATGAGCAGTTCTTC
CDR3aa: CAISEYIGTRSPNEQFF

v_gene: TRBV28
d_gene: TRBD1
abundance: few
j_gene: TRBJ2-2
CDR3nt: TGTGCCAGCAGTCCCTTGGGACAGTACACCGGGGAGCTGTTTTTT
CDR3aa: CASSPLGQYTGELFF

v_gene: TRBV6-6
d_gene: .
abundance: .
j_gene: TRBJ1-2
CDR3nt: TGTGCCAGCGGCGACTCCTATGGCTACACCTTC
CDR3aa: CASGDSYGYTF

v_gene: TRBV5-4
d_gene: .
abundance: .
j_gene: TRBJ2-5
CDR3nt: TGTGCCAGCGGCATTCAAGAGACCCAGTACTTC
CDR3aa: CASGIQETQYF

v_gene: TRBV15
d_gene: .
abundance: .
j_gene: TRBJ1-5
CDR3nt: TGTGCCACCAGCGCGGCAAAGAGCAATCAGCCCCAGCATTTT
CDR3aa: CATSAAKSNQPQHF

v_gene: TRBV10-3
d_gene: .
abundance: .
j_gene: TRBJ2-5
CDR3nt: TGTGCCATCAGTGAGCTCCAAGAGACCCAGTACTTC
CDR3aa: CAISELQETQYF

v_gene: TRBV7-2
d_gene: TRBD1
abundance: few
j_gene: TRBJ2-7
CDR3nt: TGTGCCAGCAGCTGGCGACAGGGACAATACGAGCAGTACTTC
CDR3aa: CASSWRQGQYEQYF

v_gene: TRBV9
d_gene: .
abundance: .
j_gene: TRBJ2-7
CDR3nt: TGTGCCAGCAGCCCCAGGGGTCTGTCCTACGAGCAGTACTTC
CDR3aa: CASSPRGLSYEQYF

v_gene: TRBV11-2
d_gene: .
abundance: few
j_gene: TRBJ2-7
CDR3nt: TGTGCCAGCAGCTTAGGGAGGGCCTACGAGCAGTACTTC
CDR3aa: CASSLGRAYEQYF